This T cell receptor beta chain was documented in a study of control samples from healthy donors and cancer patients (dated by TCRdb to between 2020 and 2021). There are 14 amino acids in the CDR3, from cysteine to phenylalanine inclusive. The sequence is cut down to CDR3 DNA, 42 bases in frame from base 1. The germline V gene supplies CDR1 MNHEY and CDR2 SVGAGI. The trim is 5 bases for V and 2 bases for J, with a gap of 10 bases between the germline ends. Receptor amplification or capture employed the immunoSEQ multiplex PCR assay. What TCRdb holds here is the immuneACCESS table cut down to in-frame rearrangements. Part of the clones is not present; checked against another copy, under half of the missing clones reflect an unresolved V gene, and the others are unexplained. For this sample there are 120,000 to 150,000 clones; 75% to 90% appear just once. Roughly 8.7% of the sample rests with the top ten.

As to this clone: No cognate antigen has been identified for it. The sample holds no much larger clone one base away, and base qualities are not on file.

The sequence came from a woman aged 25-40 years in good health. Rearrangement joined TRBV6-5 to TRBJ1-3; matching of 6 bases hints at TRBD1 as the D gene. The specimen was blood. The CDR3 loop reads CASSSKGAGNTIYF. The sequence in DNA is TGTGCCAGCAGTAGCAAGGGGGCTGGAAACACCATATATTTT.